This TCR beta chain comes out of a study of vaccination effects on CD4 cells after COVID-19 (dated by TCRdb to between 2021 and 2024). About the full investigation: Participants received two doses of either the BNT162b2 or the mRNA-1273 mRNA SARS-CoV-2 vaccine. In both COVID-19 convalescent patients and infection-naive vaccine recipients, the study compared SARS-CoV-2 spike-specific CD4+ TCR repertoires from before mRNA vaccination with those from after it. A total of more than 8 COVID-19 convalescent patients and a few SARS-CoV-2-naive healthy vaccine recipients were included in the full study. Cultures from other donors in the study were sequenced with the Oncomine TCR Beta short-read assay on an Illumina iSeq 100.

The method was the immunoSEQ multiplex PCR assay. DNA from the cultured and isolated CD4+ T cells underwent TCR beta CDR3 sequencing. The study's processing was this. The analysis removed non-productive TCR sequences, trimmed reads to the CDR3 region, and retained only CDR3s that were 7 or more amino acids long. Antigen-specific clonotypes were identified with the MANAFEST web app by comparing expansion in peptide wells against reference cultures. For clones to be considered positive, expansion at FDR<0.05 versus reference and all other wells, an odds ratio above 5, and a frequency above 0.1% in two replicate wells were required. Cross-reactive clonotypes were defined as significantly expanded in SARS-CoV-2 spike wells and in at least one common cold coronavirus spike condition. Using the stringdist R package, CDR3 similarity was measured by Levenshtein distance, and unrooted trees were constructed with ape in R 3.6.1. Imported from immuneACCESS, the table was reduced by TCRdb to in-frame sequences with V and J called. These copies leave out some clones; in studies compared against another copy, an unresolved V gene accounts for under half, and the cause of the remainder is not known. V, J and clone size were drawn from that table, and D and trimming were deduced from the DNA. This sample gives tens of thousands of clones in total; approximately 79% of them show up just once. The top ten hold 2.8% of the sample.

CDR1 and CDR2 were assigned from the germline V gene as LGHNT and FRNRAP. V and J are truncated by 1 base and 1 base respectively, leaving an intervening sequence of 19 bases. Its CDR3 holds 19 amino acids, cysteine through phenylalanine. Only the CDR3 DNA stays, 57 bases, in frame from base 1. Note on this clone: The specificity of this receptor is unknown. Per-nucleotide qualities are absent, and no much larger clonotype sits a single base away.

Summary of the overall study and its limitations: At late post-vaccination timepoints, both infection-induced and vaccine-induced clones showed marked clonal contraction, consistent with waning T cell responses. Among healthy vaccine recipients, nearly all vaccine-induced clones were SARS-CoV-2 mono-reactive, and only 1 of 255 was cross-reactive with common cold coronaviruses. The study was limited by a small number of convalescent patients and lacked early post-infection timepoints.

To identify antigen-specific CD4+ T cell clonotypes by their expansion, the ViraFEST assay first stimulated PBMC with viral peptide pools and then applied TCR sequencing. After around eleven days of culture, CD4+ T cells were isolated with the EasySep CD4+ T cell isolation kit. Negative nucleocapsid antibody results before and after vaccination confirmed that the healthy vaccine recipients had no prior SARS-CoV-2 infection. About 2.2 million PBMC per well were cultured in IMDM with 5% human AB serum, 7.5 to 10 IU/ml IL-2 and gentamicin, plus 10 ug/ml peptides. Half of the culture medium was replaced with fresh IL-2-containing medium on days 3 and 7. Unless noted otherwise, every peptide stimulation condition was grown in triplicate wells. Using Ficoll-Paque Plus gradient centrifugation, PBMC were separated from whole blood and then either used fresh or cryopreserved at -140C. The overlapping peptide pools covered the spike proteins of SARS-CoV-2 and of the common cold coronaviruses HCoV-NL63, HCoV-OC43 and HCoV-229E. The QIAamp micro DNA kit was used to extract genomic DNA from the cultured CD4+ T cells.

The rearranged segments are TRBV12-5 and TRBJ2-2; a tentative D match to TRBD1 spans 6 bases. The sample in question was CD4+ T cells from PBMCs cultured with HCoV-NL63 spike peptides, obtained before COVID-19 vaccination. Sample cell subset or site, as interpreted from the label and publication: HCoV-NL63 spike overlapping peptide pool stimulation. The origin of this receptor is a human donor who received a COVID-19 vaccine. The CDR3 loop reads CASGLGTDGTLGNTGELFF. The DNA sequence is given as TGTGCTAGTGGTTTGGGGACCGACGGGACACTCGGGAACACCGGGGAGCTGTTTTTT.